Below, 27 T cell receptor beta chains from the same sample are listed, as sequenced in a study of prognosis after radiotherapy for stage I lung cancer. Amplicons of TCR beta CDR3 were generated from genomic DNA by two-round multiplex PCR. Gene-specific TRBV and TRBJ primers were used in PCR round one. TCRdb passed the multiplex PCR reads through MiXCR, listing each CDR3 protein once. The table includes some 38,000 distinct CDR3 sequences, approximately 25% detected once. The sample was PBMCs, taken before or after stereotactic body radiation therapy (not recorded which). The receptor set was obtained from a donor aged 50 or older with non-small cell lung cancer.

In regard to this clonotype: A junction boundary mismatches the germline segment, possibly from a read error. The rearrangement joins TRBV7-6 to TRBJ1-2, with a weak D call TRBD1 (5 bases). The CDR3 is 13 residues long. Germline-derived CDR1 and CDR2 are SGHVS and FNYEAQ. CDR3 in amino acids: CASSFGQGRGYSF. CDR3 nucleotides: TGTGCAAGCAGCTTCGGCCAGGGACGGGGCTACAGCTTC.

This clonotype was seen ten or more times. The chain recombines TRBV5-1 with TRBJ2-3; D may be TRBD1 or TRBD2 (7 bases each). V was clipped by 1 base and J by 3 bases, with 24 bases between them. The CDR3 spans 19 residues. The V gene's germline CDR1 is SGHRS and CDR2 YFSETQ. In nucleotides, the CDR3 is TGCGCCAGCAGCTTGTCGGTCAGGGGGGGCCTAGGTCGTACAGATACGCAGTATTTT. This codes for CASSLSVRGGLGRTDTQYF.

This clonotype is labeled medium-sized. This chain's CDR3 is CSATRGRRTGYTF. The CDR3 DNA reads TGCAGTGCTACCAGGGGGAGACGAACTGGCTACACCTTC. The chain is built from TRBV20-1 and TRBJ1-2, with 7 bases that match TRBD1. The CDR3 totals 13 residues. The germline V gene encodes CDR1 DFQATT and CDR2 SNEGSKA (reference sequence). The ends lost 4 bases at V and 7 bases at J; junction bases unmatched: 9.

The chain uses TRBV2 and TRBJ1-1; D gene ambiguous. Germline CDR1 SNHLY, CDR2 FYNNEI. The germline V and J ends were trimmed by 5 bases and 1 base, with 14 bases remaining between them. CDR3 length equals 15 residues. CDR3 residues: CASSSQGMGNTEAFF. As DNA, the CDR3 is TGTGCCAGCAGTTCGCAAGGGATGGGGAACACTGAAGCTTTCTTT.

This clonotype was counted ten times or more. The chain has TRBV5-4 and TRBJ1-2; no clear D gene. Trimming removed 0 bases at V and 6 bases at J, with 18 bases between. This CDR3 is built from 16 residues. Germline V lookup: CDR1 SGHNT, CDR2 YYREEE (reference sequence). The DNA for the CDR3 is TGTGCCAGCAGCTTGGACGAGTCGGGTGTTTCTAATGGCTACACCTTC. Translated, it gives CASSLDESGVSNGYTF. The complete variable domain, with remaining parts taken from reference TRBV5-4 and TRBJ1-2, reads ETGVTQSPTHLIKTRGQQVTLRCSSQSGHNTVSWYQQALGQGPQFIFQYYREEENGRGNFPPRFSGLQFPNYSSELNVNALELDDSALYLCASSLDESGVSNGYTFGSGTRLTVV.

This clonotype has a count of ten or more. V usage is TRBV7-9 and J usage is TRBJ2-1, with a weak D call TRBD2 (6 bases). CDR1 and CDR2 from the germline V gene are SEHNR and FQNEAQ (reference sequence). This CDR3 has 15 amino acids. V lost 3 bases to trimming and J lost 8 bases, with 17 bases between them. The CDR3 is CASSFGSGRRDEQFF. CDR3 bases: TGTGCCAGCAGCTTCGGGTCCGGGAGACGGGATGAGCAGTTCTTC.

A word on this clonotype: It is likely a read error: a sequence one base away is far more abundant. The chain couples TRBV6-9 to TRBJ2-5, with 9 bases fitting TRBD2. The germline gives CDR1 MNHGY, CDR2 SVAAGI. This CDR3 has 18 amino acids. The junction had 19 bases not matched to a gene; V was cut back by 3 bases and J by 8 bases. CDR3 region: CASSYLGSGLAGVPTQYF. The CDR3 nucleotides are TGTGCCAGCAGTTACCTCGGGTCTGGGTTAGCGGGAGTGCCCACCCAGTACTTC.

This chain joins TRBV5-5 and TRBJ1-1; TRBD1 aligns across 8 bases. CDR3 size: 17 residues. Germline-derived CDR1 and CDR2 are SGHKS and YYEKEE (reference sequence). V lost 0 bases and J lost 1; bases outside the gene matches: 8. CDR3 protein: CASSLARSGGTNTEAFF. The CDR3 nucleotides read TGTGCCAGCAGCTTGGCTAGGTCAGGGGGCACGAACACTGAAGCTTTCTTT.

This clonotype was counted at least ten times. CDR3 nucleotides: TGTGCCAGCAGCCCCGGAGCGCCCACAGATACGCAGTATTTT. Encoded protein: CASSPGAPTDTQYF. The rearrangement uses TRBV7-9 and TRBJ2-3; no firm D call. CDR1 and CDR2 (germline): SEHNR, FQNEAQ (reference sequence). This CDR3 contains 14 residues. Trimming shortened V by 5 bases and J by 2 bases, and 11 bases separated the two germline ends.

This clonotype came up many times. The J gene is TRBJ2-7, the V gene TRBV7-9; no reliable D call. The germline gives CDR1 SEHNR, CDR2 FQNEAQ (reference sequence). The CDR3 totals 14 residues. The V gene lost 1 base and the J gene lost 4 bases, with 11 bases spanning the gap. This chain's CDR3 is CASSLEGGGYEQYF. CDR3 coding DNA: TGTGCCAGCAGCTTAGAGGGTGGTGGGTACGAGCAGTACTTC.

The chain is built from TRBV28 and TRBJ1-6, with TRBD1 matching over 7 bases. CDR1 is MDHEN and CDR2 is SYDVKM in the germline V gene. V was clipped by 5 bases and J by 15 bases; unmatched bases: 22. There are 17 residues in the CDR3. The DNA for the CDR3 is TGTGCCAGCAGTCCATACAGGGGTGGGACCTATAATCCACACCTCCACTTT. Protein: CASSPYRGGTYNPHLHF.

This clonotype was observed at least ten times. The V gene is TRBV6-1, the J gene TRBJ1-1; D not certain. Per germline, CDR1 MNHNS and CDR2 SASEGT. The CDR3 is 17 residues long. Trimming pared 5 bases from V and 3 bases from J, leaving 22 bases between. The CDR3 loop reads CASSPRLILGGYTEAFF. In DNA, the CDR3 is TGTGCCAGCAGTCCTCGGTTAATTCTAGGTGGGTACACTGAAGCTTTCTTT.

Ten or more counts support this clonotype. CDR3 coding DNA: TGTGCCAGCAGCCCACGTTACAGCTCCTACGAGCAGTACTTC. It is translated as CASSPRYSSYEQYF. The genes are TRBV4-2 and TRBJ2-7, with D uncertain. CDR1 and CDR2 (germline): LGHNA, YNFKEQ. V was clipped by 4 bases and J by 0 bases, with 10 bases between them. The CDR3 extends over 14 amino acids.

With regard to this clonotype: Here the CDR3 omits its conserved ending phenylalanine or tryptophan, so a read error is the likely source. The rearrangement joins TRBV28 to TRBJ1-4; D is perhaps TRBD1 (5 bases). The CDR3 totals 16 residues. Trimming cost V 2 bases and J 7 bases, with 17 bases left between them. Germline V CDR1 and CDR2: MDHEN, SYDVKM. The CDR3 DNA reads TGTGCCAGCAGTTTAGGCACGGGGGGGTACGGTGAAAAACTGTTTTCT. This encodes CASSLGTGGYGEKLFS.

Comment on this clonotype: The junction departs from the called germline gene at one end, perhaps through a read error. The chain links TRBV6-5 to TRBJ2-1, with D perhaps being TRBD1 or TRBD2 (5 bases each). From germline, CDR1 is MNHEY and CDR2 SVGAGI. CDR3 length equals 18 residues. The CDR3 coding sequence is TGTGCCAGTAGTTACCCTAGGGGTAGTGGACTTTCCTACAATGAGCAGTTCTTC. Amino acid sequence: CASSYPRGSGLSYNEQFF.

This clonotype was seen at least ten times. J is TRBJ1-2 and V is TRBV19; unclear D gene. CDR3 length: 13 amino acids. Germline CDR1 reads LNHDA; CDR2 reads SQIVND (reference sequence). V was pared by 3 bases and J by 2 bases, with 7 bases between. CDR3 in DNA: TGTGCCAGTAGTATTCAGGAGAACTATGGCTACACCTTC. Residues: CASSIQENYGYTF.

This clonotype has at least ten counts. The rearrangement uses TRBV11-2 and TRBJ2-7; the D gene is possibly TRBD2 (5 bases). This CDR3 spans 13 amino acids. Trimming pared 1 base from V and 5 bases from J, leaving 9 bases between. From germline, CDR1 is SGHAT and CDR2 FQNNGV. The CDR3 spells CASSLGGSDEQYF. CDR3 coding DNA: TGTGCCAGCAGCTTAGGAGGGAGCGACGAGCAGTACTTC.

Ten or more counts support this clonotype. The chain is built from TRBV12-3 or TRBV12-4 and TRBJ1-2; weak D call: TRBD1 (5 bases). Trimming removed 7 bases from V and 2 bases from J, with 11 bases in between. The CDR3 covers 13 residues. The CDR3 protein is CASTLGVNYGYTF. Here the CDR3 DNA reads TGTGCCAGCACCCTGGGGGTAAACTATGGCTACACCTTC.

This clonotype occurred many times. The chain joins TRBV28 to TRBJ1-2, with no clear D. CDR1 and CDR2 from the germline V gene are MDHEN and SYDVKM. CDR3 length: 15 residues. V lost 6 bases and J lost 4, with 18 bases in between. This chain's CDR3 is CASRSPGKGGYGYTF. CDR3 sequence (DNA): TGTGCCAGCAGATCCCCCGGGAAGGGCGGCTATGGCTACACCTTC.

This clonotype was counted many times. The chain combines TRBV30 with TRBJ2-2; D unresolved. This CDR3 has 15 residues. Trimming took 2 bases from V and 0 from J, leaving 10 bases between them. The V gene's germline CDR1 is GTSNPN and CDR2 SVGIG (reference sequence). CDR3 in amino acids: CAWSPIWANTGELFF. In DNA, the CDR3 is TGTGCCTGGAGTCCCATTTGGGCGAACACCGGGGAGCTGTTTTTT.

There are many counts of this clonotype. The chain joins TRBV7-3 to TRBJ2-3; D is perhaps TRBD2 (5 bases). V was trimmed by 0 bases and J by 1 base, leaving 5 bases between them. Germline loops: CDR1 SGHTA, CDR2 FQGTGA. This CDR3 comprises 14 residues. CDR3 nucleotides: TGTGCCAGCAGCTTAACCGGGGGCACAGATACGCAGTATTTT. Its protein product is CASSLTGGTDTQYF.

This clonotype showed up just once. The chain couples TRBV9 to TRBJ2-5; D perhaps matches TRBD1 (6 bases). This CDR3 region has 14 residues. Germline assignment: CDR1 SGDLS and CDR2 YYNGEE. V lost 3 bases, J lost 3 bases, and 12 bases lay in between. The CDR3 sequence: CASSAQDSKETQYF. The DNA for the CDR3 is TGTGCCAGCAGCGCCCAGGACAGCAAAGAGACCCAGTACTTC.

This clonotype was counted many times. The chain has TRBV10-3 and TRBJ2-2; 11 nucleotides align to TRBD1. V shed 6 bases, J shed 6 bases, and the junction held 3 bases outside the gene matches. This CDR3 is 14 amino acids long. Germline values: CDR1 ENHRY, CDR2 SYGVKD. The CDR3 region is CAIRRGQGAGELFF. The CDR3 nucleotides read TGTGCCATCAGAAGGGGACAGGGGGCCGGGGAGCTGTTTTTT.

Relative to its sample, this clonotype is medium-sized (0.01 to 0.1%). V and J are TRBV6-1 and TRBJ2-1; 7 bases line up with TRBD2. Germline V lookup: CDR1 MNHNS, CDR2 SASEGT. Losses at the gene ends were 6 bases for V and 4 bases for J; bases not matched to a gene: 12. The CDR3 length is 16 residues. The CDR3 DNA reads as TGTGCCAGCAGACAAAAAGCGGGATCCCTTTACAATGAGCAGTTCTTC. It specifies CASRQKAGSLYNEQFF.

About this clonotype itself: This may come from a read error, since a much larger clone is one base off. The V gene is TRBV6-4, the J gene TRBJ1-1; 8 bases line up with TRBD1. Germline V CDR1 and CDR2: MRHNA, SNTAGT. The CDR3 extends over 12 amino acids. The CDR3 loop is CASEDRDAEALF. CDR3 DNA: TGTGCCAGTGAGGACAGGGACGCTGAAGCTTTATTT.

The CDR3 DNA reads as TGTGCCAGCAGCCCAGGGGATCGCGGGAATGAGCAGTTCTTC. It yields the protein CASSPGDRGNEQFF. The chain couples TRBV6-4 to TRBJ2-1; a possible D gene is TRBD1 (6 bases). The V gene's germline CDR1 is MRHNA and CDR2 SNTAGT. V lost 6 bases and J lost 7, with 16 bases in between. This CDR3 region has 14 residues.

Of note for this clonotype: It differs at one base from a far larger clone, so likely a read error. The conserved phenylalanine or tryptophan is not found at the CDR3 terminus, so this likely reflects a read error. The chain uses TRBV6-2 or TRBV6-3 and TRBJ2-3; no clear D gene. The CDR3 covers 14 residues. V was pared by 6 bases and J by 1 base, with 11 bases between. Germline CDR1 is MNHEY and CDR2 is SVGEGT. In DNA, the CDR3 is TGTGCCAGCAGACCGACCAGAGGCACAGATACGCAGTATATT. Its protein product is CASRPTRGTDTQYI.